This T cell receptor beta chain was documented in a study of T cells in localized non-small cell lung cancer. The CDR3 is 13 residues long. Germline CDR1 is SGHNT and CDR2 is YENEEA. V lost 5 bases and J lost 7; bases outside the gene matches: 3. Assay used: immunoSEQ multiplex PCR; TCRdb lists only in-frame clones, some missing. The table includes around 78,000 clones, around 90% detected once. The source material was peripheral blood, sampled before any cancer treatment. The chain couples TRBV11-3 to TRBJ2-1, with 9 nucleotides matching TRBD1. This receptor was obtained from a woman aged 35 to 70 with stage I squamous cell lung carcinoma. The CDR3 region is CASSLGQGNEQFF. The CDR3 nucleotides read TGTGCCAGCAGCCTAGGACAGGGGAATGAGCAGTTCTTC.